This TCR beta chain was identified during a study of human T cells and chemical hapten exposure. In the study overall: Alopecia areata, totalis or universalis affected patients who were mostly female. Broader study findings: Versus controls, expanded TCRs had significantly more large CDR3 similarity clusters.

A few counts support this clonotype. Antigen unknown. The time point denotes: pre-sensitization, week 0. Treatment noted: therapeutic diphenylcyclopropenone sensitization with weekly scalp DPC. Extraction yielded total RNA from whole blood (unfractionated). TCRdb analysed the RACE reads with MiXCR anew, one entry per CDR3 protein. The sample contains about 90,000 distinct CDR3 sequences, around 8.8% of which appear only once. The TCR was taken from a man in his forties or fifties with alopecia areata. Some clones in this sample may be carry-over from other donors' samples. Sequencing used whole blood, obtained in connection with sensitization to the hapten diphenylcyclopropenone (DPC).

The CDR3 DNA reads as TGTGCCAGCAGTCAAATAAACAGGGACGAGCAGTACTTC. Protein product: CASSQINRDEQYF. V usage is TRBV27 and J usage is TRBJ2-7; D possibly corresponds to TRBD1 (6 bases). The germline V gene has CDR1 MNHEY and CDR2 SMNVEV (reference sequence). Trimming took off 5 bases at V and 5 bases at J, with 13 bases between the two ends. This CDR3 spans 13 amino acids.